The source of this T cell receptor beta chain is a study of T cell responses to AZD1222 COVID-19 vaccine. Study-level findings and limits: Increases in Spike-specific TCR breadth and depth were seen after two AZD1222 doses. Repertoires were obtained solely post-peak T cell response.

Trimming stripped 1 base from V and 6 bases from J, with 7 bases between. Germline V lookup: CDR1 SQVTM, CDR2 ANQGSEA. The CDR3 is made up of 12 amino acids. The repertoire was sequenced with immunoSEQ multiplex PCR; TCRdb's copy has only in-frame clones and lacks some. Of 150,000 to 180,000 clones listed, 88% are singletons. Points on this clone: What it binds is unknown.

This rearrangement joins TRBV29-1 to TRBJ2-4, with D hard to call. Sequenced here: peripheral blood, sampled on day 0 of AZD1222 vaccination. This TCR derives from an adult in good health. The CDR3 sequence: CSVEGGGNIQYF. The CDR3 DNA reads as TGCAGCGTTGAAGGCGGCGGAAACATTCAGTACTTC. Looking up the rest from reference TRBV29-1 and TRBJ2-4 gives the full variable domain: SAVISQKPSRDICQRGTSLTIQCQVDSQVTMMFWYRQQPGQSLTLIATANQGSEATYESGFVIDKFPISRPNLTFSTLTVSNMSPEDSSIYLCSVEGGGNIQYFGAGTRLSVL.